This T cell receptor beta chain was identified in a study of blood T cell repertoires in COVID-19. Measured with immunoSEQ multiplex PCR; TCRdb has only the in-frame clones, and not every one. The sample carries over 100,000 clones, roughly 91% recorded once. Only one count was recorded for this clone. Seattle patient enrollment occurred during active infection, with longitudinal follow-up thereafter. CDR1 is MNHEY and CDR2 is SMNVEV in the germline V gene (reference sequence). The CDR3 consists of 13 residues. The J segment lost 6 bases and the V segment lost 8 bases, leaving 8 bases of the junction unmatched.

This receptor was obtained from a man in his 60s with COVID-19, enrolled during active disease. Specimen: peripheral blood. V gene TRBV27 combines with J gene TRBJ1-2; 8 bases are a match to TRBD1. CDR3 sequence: CASRDRGTDGYTF. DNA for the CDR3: TGTGCCAGCCGAGACAGGGGTACGGATGGCTACACCTTC.